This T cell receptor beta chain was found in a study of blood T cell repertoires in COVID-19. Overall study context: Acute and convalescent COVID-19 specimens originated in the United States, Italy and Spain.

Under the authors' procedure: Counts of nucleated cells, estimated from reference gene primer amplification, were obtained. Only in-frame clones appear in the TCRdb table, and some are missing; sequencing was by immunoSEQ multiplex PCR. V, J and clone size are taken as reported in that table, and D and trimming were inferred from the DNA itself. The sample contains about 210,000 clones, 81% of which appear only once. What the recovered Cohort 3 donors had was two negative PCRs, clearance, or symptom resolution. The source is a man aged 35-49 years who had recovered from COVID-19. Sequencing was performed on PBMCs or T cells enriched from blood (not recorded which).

The CDR3 here is CASSAEAGNSPLHF. The CDR3 coding sequence is TGTGCCAGCAGTGCGGAGGCGGGGAATTCACCCCTCCACTTT. The chain combines TRBV2 with TRBJ1-6; unclear D gene. The CDR3 consists of 14 residues. Germline V gene data show CDR1 as SNHLY and CDR2 as FYNNEI. V shed 4 bases and J shed 7 bases, with 11 bases lying between them.